This note documents a single T cell receptor (beta chain) sequence. Its antigen remains unidentified. The data were obtained in a study of esophageal squamous cell carcinoma under preoperative chemotherapy. Time point denoted: after preoperative PTX-NDP chemotherapy. Before surgery, patients were given preoperative paclitaxel-nedaplatin chemotherapy. TCRdb re-derived calls from the PCR reads in MiXCR, one entry per CDR3 protein. Seen here are 30,000 to 35,000 distinct CDR3 sequences, around 50% observed once, and the top ten hold approximately 25%. The study's findings and limits: After paclitaxel-nedaplatin, abundant clones were more likely to contract than amplify.

Germline V gene sequence: CDR1 MNHEY, CDR2 SVGEGT. The CDR3 length is 14 residues. V shed 5 bases and J shed 2 bases, with 11 bases lying between them. The TCR sequence derives from a human donor with esophageal squamous cell carcinoma. The donor label of this sample is uncertain. The sample was collected from a patient given preoperative chemotherapy. The chain is built from TRBV6-2 or TRBV6-3 and TRBJ2-3; a possible D gene is TRBD2 (5 bases). The CDR3 is CASSAGRDTDTQYF. The DNA for the CDR3 is TGTGCCAGCAGTGCGGGCCGGGACACAGATACGCAGTATTTT.